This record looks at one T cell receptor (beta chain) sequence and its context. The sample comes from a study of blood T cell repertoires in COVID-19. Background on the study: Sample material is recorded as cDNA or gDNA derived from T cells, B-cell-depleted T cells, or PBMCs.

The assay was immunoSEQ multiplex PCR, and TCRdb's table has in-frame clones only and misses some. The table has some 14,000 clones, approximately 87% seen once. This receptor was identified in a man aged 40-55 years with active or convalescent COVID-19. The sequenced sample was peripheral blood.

In DNA form, the CDR3 reads TGCAGCGTCCTACAGGGGGCCCAAGGCGAGCAGTACTTC. It translates to CSVLQGAQGEQYF. The chain links TRBV29-1 to TRBJ2-7; 9 bases are a match to TRBD1. The CDR3 spans 13 residues. The germline CDR1 and CDR2 sequences are SQVTM and ANQGSEA. Trimming at V came to 6 bases and at J to 6 bases, leaving 9 bases not matched to a gene.